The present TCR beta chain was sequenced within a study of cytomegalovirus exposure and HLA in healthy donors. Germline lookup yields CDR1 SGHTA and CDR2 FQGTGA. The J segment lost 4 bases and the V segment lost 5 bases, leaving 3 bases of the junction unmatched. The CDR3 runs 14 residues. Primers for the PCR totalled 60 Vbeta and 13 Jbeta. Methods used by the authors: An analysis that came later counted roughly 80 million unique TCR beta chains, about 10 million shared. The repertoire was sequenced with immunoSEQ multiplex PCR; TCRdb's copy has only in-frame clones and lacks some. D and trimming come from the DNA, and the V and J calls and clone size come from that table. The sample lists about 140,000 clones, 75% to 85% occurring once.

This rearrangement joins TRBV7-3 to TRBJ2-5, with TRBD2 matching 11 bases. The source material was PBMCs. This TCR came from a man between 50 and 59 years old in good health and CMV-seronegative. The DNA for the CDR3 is TGTGCCAGCAGCCCCGGGACTAGCGGAGAGACCCAGTACTTC. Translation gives CASSPGTSGETQYF.